The 10 T cell receptor beta chains given below trace back to one sample, sequenced in a study of blood T cell repertoires in COVID-19. Libraries were prepared by immunoSEQ multiplex PCR; TCRdb keeps only in-frame clonotypes and omits some of them. This table holds about 54,000 clones, roughly 79% found once. Sequencing was carried out using peripheral blood. The receptors shown here come from a woman aged 55-69 years with acute or convalescent COVID-19.

The V gene is TRBV24-1, the J gene TRBJ1-2; weak D call: TRBD1 (6 bases). From germline, CDR1 is KGHDR and CDR2 SFDVKD. This CDR3 has 13 amino acids. Trimming removed 3 bases from V and 10 bases from J, with 14 bases in between. The CDR3 coding sequence is TGTGCCACCAGTGATAATACAGGGTCACACTACACCTTC. Amino acid sequence: CATSDNTGSHYTF.

This rearrangement joins TRBV6-1 to TRBJ2-5, with 7 bases fitting TRBD2. Per the germline V gene, CDR1 is MNHNS and CDR2 is SASEGT. The V segment lost 0 bases and the J segment 2 bases; nucleotides outside the gene matches: 6. This CDR3 has 16 amino acids. This chain's CDR3 is CASSEAEGLYQETQYF. CDR3 sequence (DNA): TGTGCCAGCAGTGAAGCGGAGGGACTATATCAAGAGACCCAGTACTTC.

This sequence joins TRBV9 and TRBJ1-4; no clear D gene. V lost 4 bases to trimming and J lost 8 bases, with 15 bases between them. Germline V lookup: CDR1 SGDLS, CDR2 YYNGEE. CDR3 length: 14 amino acids. The CDR3 bases are TGTGCCAGCAGCCCCCGAAGGTCGGGAGAAAAACTGTTTTTT. Protein: CASSPRRSGEKLFF.

The chain is built from TRBV19 and TRBJ1-1; D uncertain. V was clipped by 5 bases and J by 2 bases, with 12 bases between them. This CDR3 is built from 14 residues. Germline CDR1 is LNHDA and CDR2 is SQIVND (reference sequence). The CDR3 sequence is CASSRERPNTEAFF. CDR3 bases: TGTGCCAGTAGTCGGGAGCGACCTAACACTGAAGCTTTCTTT.

The chain carries TRBV6-5 and TRBJ2-5; perhaps TRBD2 as D (6 bases). Trimming pared 6 bases from V and 5 bases from J, leaving 19 bases between. The CDR3 length is 15 residues. Germline V CDR1 and CDR2: MNHEY, SVGAGI. DNA for the CDR3: TGTGCCAGCAGACCAATCGACGGGGGTAGGGAGACCCAGTACTTC. Its protein product is CASRPIDGGRETQYF.

This clone was detected once. The V call is TRBV19, the J call TRBJ2-3, with D possibly TRBD2 on 6 matching bases. The V gene's germline CDR1 is LNHDA and CDR2 SQIVND (reference sequence). Trimming pared 8 bases from V and 5 bases from J, leaving 14 bases between. The CDR3 spans 13 residues. The chain's CDR3 is CASGGTAGDTQYF. The DNA of the CDR3 is TGTGCCAGTGGGGGGACCGCCGGAGATACGCAGTATTTT. Full variable domain (missing parts from reference TRBV19 and TRBJ2-3): DGGITQSPKYLFRKEGQNVTLSCEQNLNHDAMYWYRQDPGQGLRLIYYSQIVNDFQKGDIAEGYSVSREKKESFPLTVTSAQKNPTAFYLCASGGTAGDTQYFGPGTRLTVL.

The chain links TRBV4-2 to TRBJ1-5, with a tentative D call TRBD1 (5 bases). The CDR3 length is 15 residues. V lost 0 bases and J 4 bases, leaving 10 bases between the germline ends. Germline CDR1 and CDR2: LGHNA and YNFKEQ. CDR3 sequence: CASSQEGGGNQPQHF. The CDR3 DNA reads as TGTGCCAGCAGCCAAGAGGGGGGAGGAAATCAGCCCCAGCATTTT.

V usage is TRBV30 and J usage is TRBJ2-7, with D unclear. Germline V gives CDR1 GTSNPN, CDR2 SVGIG (reference sequence). There are 14 residues in the CDR3. V lost 3 bases and J lost 4, with 16 bases in between. CDR3 sequence reads: CAWRRLPLQYEQYF. CDR3 in DNA: TGTGCCTGGAGAAGACTCCCGCTTCAGTACGAGCAGTACTTC.

This clone was counted between two and nine times. V usage is TRBV27 and J usage is TRBJ2-2, with 11 bases identical to TRBD2. The junction had 7 bases not matched to a gene; V was cut back by 6 bases and J by 4 bases. Germline CDR1 reads MNHEY; CDR2 reads SMNVEV (reference sequence). This CDR3 is built from 16 residues. CDR3 in DNA: TGTGCCAGCAGGGCGACTAGCGGGATAGGCACCGGGGAGCTGTTTTTT. Translated, it gives CASRATSGIGTGELFF.

V gene TRBV27 combines with J gene TRBJ1-4; 7 bases fit TRBD1. In germline, CDR1 is MNHEY, CDR2 SMNVEV (reference sequence). V lost 5 bases, J lost 4 bases, and 7 bases stayed unmatched. This CDR3 has 15 amino acids. In DNA form, the CDR3 reads TGTGCCAGCAGTCCTCTGACAGGGTATAATGAAAAACTGTTTTTT. Its translation is CASSPLTGYNEKLFF.